The next 27 T cell receptor beta chains were all read from a single sample in a study of neurological immune-mediated disorders. TCRdb analysed the 5' RACE reads with MiXCR anew, one entry per CDR3 protein. The sample contains approximately 100,000 distinct CDR3 sequences, approximately 4% of which appear only once. The source material was PBMCs. All receptors come from a woman between 50 and 59 years old with multiple sclerosis.

In its sample, this clonotype was seen many times. The chain carries TRBV10-1 and TRBJ2-1; D is unclear. V gave up 4 bases and J gave up 5 bases, with 9 bases separating them. The CDR3 covers 13 residues. Germline CDR1 WNHNN, CDR2 SYGVQD (reference sequence). CDR3: CASSVRADNEQFF. The CDR3 bases are TGCGCCAGCAGTGTTAGGGCCGACAATGAGCAGTTCTTC.

Many counts were recorded for this clonotype. The chain employs TRBV29-1 and TRBJ2-7, with TRBD1 matching 7 bases. The CDR3 is 13 amino acids. Germline-derived CDR1 and CDR2 are SQVTM and ANQGSEA. Trimming took 8 bases from V and 0 from J; bases not matched to a gene: 7. CDR3 amino acids: CSIRGQSSYEQYF. In DNA form, the CDR3 reads TGCAGCATTAGGGGACAGTCCTCCTACGAGCAGTACTTC.

This clonotype was counted only a few times. A clone one base away is much larger, so this may be a read error. The chain joins TRBV11-2 to TRBJ2-1; D gene uncertain. Trimming took 5 bases from V and 8 from J, leaving 13 bases between them. CDR1 and CDR2 (germline): SGHAT, FQNNGV. This CDR3 region has 13 residues. The CDR3 sequence is CASSGTYSDEQFF. CDR3 nucleotides: TGTGCCAGCAGCGGAACCTATTCTGATGAGCAGTTCTTC.

Notes on this clonotype: A much larger clonotype is one base distant, so this may be a read error. CDR3 DNA: TGTGCCAGTTACCCTAACAATCAGCCCCAGCATTTT. This sequence encodes CASYPNNQPQHF. J is TRBJ1-5 and V is TRBV19; D is unresolved. Germline assignment: CDR1 LNHDA and CDR2 SQIVND (reference sequence). The CDR3 totals 12 residues. Trimming cost V 8 bases and J 3 bases, with 8 bases left between them.

This clonotype was found a few times. The chain joins TRBV20-1 to TRBJ2-3; D gene ambiguous. The CDR3 is 11 residues long. The germline V gene encodes CDR1 DFQATT and CDR2 SNEGSKA (reference sequence). V lost 2 bases to trimming and J lost 8 bases, with 8 bases between them. For the CDR3, the DNA is TGCAGTGCTAGAAGGTCCCTTACGCAGTATTTT. It codes for CSARRSLTQYF.

This clonotype was counted only a few times. One end of the junction is discordant with germline, which a read error may explain. The chain has TRBV7-7 and TRBJ2-2; D gene unclear. The germline V gene encodes CDR1 SSHAT and CDR2 FNYEAQ (reference sequence). The CDR3 is 15 residues long. CDR3 DNA sequence: TGTGCTAGCAGCCCCAATCGAAGGGTGACCGGGGAGCTGTTTTTT. This codes for CASSPNRRVTGELFF.

This clonotype was detected many times. J is TRBJ1-6 and V is TRBV15, with D possibly matching TRBD1 (6 bases). The CDR3 loop spans 17 amino acids. The germline V gene has CDR1 LNHNV and CDR2 YYDKDF (reference sequence). Trimming took 0 bases from V and 4 from J, leaving 13 bases between them. The DNA for the CDR3 is TGTGCCACCAGCAGAGACAGGGGTCGGGATTATAATTCACCCCTCCACTTT. Translated: CATSRDRGRDYNSPLHF.

This clonotype was recorded at least ten times. V usage is TRBV7-9 and J usage is TRBJ2-7, with D perhaps TRBD2 (6 bases). Per the germline V gene, CDR1 is SEHNR and CDR2 is FQNEAQ (reference sequence). The CDR3 is 13 amino acids. V was cut by 4 bases and J by 7 bases, with 14 bases left in between. The CDR3, as DNA: TGTGCCAGCAGCTACATGGGGAGGTATGAGCAGTACTTC. Translating gives CASSYMGRYEQYF.

This clonotype was seen many times. The V and J genes are TRBV5-1 and TRBJ2-5; no firm D call. Germline-derived CDR1 and CDR2 are SGHRS and YFSETQ. The CDR3 covers 12 residues. V shed 0 bases and J shed 1 base, with 1 base lying between them. The CDR3 is CASSLGQETQYF. The CDR3 bases are TGCGCCAGCAGCTTGGGCCAAGAGACCCAGTACTTC.

This clonotype was counted at least ten times. The genes are TRBV7-3 and TRBJ2-1; TRBD1 or TRBD2 may be the D gene (6 bases each). CDR3 length equals 15 residues. CDR1 is SGHTA, CDR2 FQGTGA, per germline. Trimming took 2 bases from V and 6 from J, leaving 14 bases between them. CDR3 in amino acids: CASSLGGGPSNEQFF. CDR3 DNA sequence: TGTGCCAGCAGCTTAGGTGGGGGGCCGTCCAATGAGCAGTTCTTC. The full variable domain, rest sourced from reference TRBV7-3 and TRBJ2-1, is GAGVSQTPSNKVTEKGKYVELRCDPISGHTALYWYRQSLGQGPEFLIYFQGTGAADDSGLPNDRFFAVRPEGSVSTLKIQRTERGDSAVYLCASSLGGGPSNEQFFGPGTRLTVL.

This clonotype was detected many times. The chain is built from TRBV20-1 and TRBJ2-7; 7 nucleotides match TRBD2. Germline CDR1 reads DFQATT; CDR2 reads SNEGSKA (reference sequence). Trimming at V came to 3 bases and at J to 0 bases, leaving 5 bases not matched to a gene. The CDR3 is made up of 14 amino acids. CDR3 sequence: CSASLRGTSYEQYF. The CDR3 nucleotides read TGCAGTGCTAGTCTGCGGGGGACCTCCTACGAGCAGTACTTC.

This clonotype was counted between two and nine times. At one end, the junction sequence differs from germline, possibly due to a read error. The chain has TRBV7-7 and TRBJ2-1, with a possible D match to TRBD1 (5 bases). The germline gives CDR1 SSHAT, CDR2 FNYEAQ (reference sequence). The CDR3 covers 18 residues. CDR3 DNA: TGTGCTAGCAGCCCCGACAGAATATGGGCAGCTGACTACAATGAGCAGTTCTTC. It translates to CASSPDRIWAADYNEQFF.

This clonotype has at least ten counts. The gene calls are TRBV20-1 and TRBJ2-2; D might be TRBD1 or TRBD2, each matching 5 bases. This CDR3 spans 14 amino acids. Trimming removed 6 bases at V and 1 base at J, with 12 bases between. Germline CDR1 and CDR2: DFQATT and SNEGSKA (reference sequence). CDR3 sequence: CSAEPGLNTGELFF. CDR3 DNA: TGCAGTGCGGAGCCGGGGCTGAACACCGGGGAGCTGTTTTTT.

This clonotype was picked up many times. V usage is TRBV11-3 and J usage is TRBJ2-1; D gene uncertain. The CDR3 is 12 amino acids. Germline V gives CDR1 SGHNT, CDR2 YENEEA. V lost 5 bases and J lost 10, with 12 bases in between. CDR3 sequence (DNA): TGTGCCAGCAGCCTCTCCGAGACAGAGCAGTTCTTC. Amino acids: CASSLSETEQFF.

This clonotype was found many times. The chain couples TRBV7-9 to TRBJ2-3; D uncertain. The CDR3 covers 13 residues. CDR1 is SEHNR, CDR2 FQNEAQ, per germline (reference sequence). Trimming left V 4 bases short and J 4 bases short, with 9 bases between. As DNA, the CDR3 is TGTGCCAGCAGCTCGAAATTCGCAGATACGCAGTATTTT. It translates to CASSSKFADTQYF.

This clonotype has ten or more counts. J is TRBJ2-7 and V is TRBV20-1; 7 positions agree with TRBD1. The length of the CDR3 is 14 residues. The germline gives CDR1 DFQATT, CDR2 SNEGSKA (reference sequence). V dropped 5 bases and J dropped 4; count of bases not matched to a gene: 11. The CDR3 nucleotides read TGCAGTGCTGCTGGGACAGCCGTCGTGTACGAGCAGTACTTC. It encodes CSAAGTAVVYEQYF.

This clonotype was counted ten times or more. The chain recombines TRBV7-6 with TRBJ2-5; no reliable D call. The V gene lost 1 base and the J gene lost 2 bases, with 8 bases spanning the gap. The germline gives CDR1 SGHVS, CDR2 FNYEAQ. The CDR3 covers 14 residues. Here the CDR3 reads CASSLVGRQETQYF. CDR3 nucleotide sequence: TGTGCCAGCAGCTTAGTGGGCCGGCAAGAGACCCAGTACTTC.

This clonotype came up many times. The rearrangement links TRBV7-9 to TRBJ2-5; possibly TRBD2 for D (7 bases). In germline, CDR1 is SEHNR, CDR2 FQNEAQ (reference sequence). V was shortened by 8 bases and J by 0 bases, with 13 bases between the two germline ends. This CDR3 is built from 14 residues. CDR3 in amino acids: CASVGGPYQETQYF. The DNA for the CDR3 is TGTGCCAGCGTGGGGGGGCCGTACCAAGAGACCCAGTACTTC. Using reference TRBV7-9 and TRBJ2-5 for the parts outside the CDR3, the full variable domain is DTGVSQNPRHKITKRGQNVTFRCDPISEHNRLYWYRQTLGQGPEFLTYFQNEAQLEKSRLLSDRFSAERPKGSFSTLEIQRTEQGDSAMYLCASVGGPYQETQYFGPGTRLLVL.

This clonotype was seen ten or more times. The rearrangement uses TRBV27 and TRBJ1-6; 10 nucleotides align to TRBD1. The CDR3 length is 15 residues. Per the germline V gene, CDR1 is MNHEY and CDR2 is SMNVEV (reference sequence). The J segment lost 11 bases and the V segment lost 5 bases, leaving 9 bases of the junction unmatched. CDR3 region: CASSPTGTGAPPLHF. CDR3 nucleotide sequence: TGTGCCAGCAGTCCAACCGGGACAGGGGCCCCACCCCTCCACTTT.

This clonotype was observed many times. The gene calls are TRBV12-3 or TRBV12-4 and TRBJ1-6; tentatively, D is TRBD1 (6 bases). The CDR3 has 17 residues. Between the trimmed V and J ends, which lost 3 bases and 0 bases, there was a span of 12 bases. The CDR3 nucleotides are TGTGCCAGCAGTTTTGGGACACTGAGCTCCTATAATTCACCCCTCCACTTT. This codes for CASSFGTLSSYNSPLHF.

V usage is TRBV11-2 and J usage is TRBJ2-3; D is perhaps TRBD2 (5 bases). Trimming stripped 5 bases from V and 2 bases from J, with 11 bases between. CDR3 size: 14 residues. Germline V CDR1 and CDR2: SGHAT, FQNNGV. The CDR3 protein is CASSHGLHTDTQYF. The CDR3 nucleotides are TGTGCCAGCAGCCACGGACTCCACACAGATACGCAGTATTTT.

In this sample, this clonotype turned up many times. This chain joins TRBV7-2 and TRBJ2-2; unclear D gene. Germline CDR1 reads SGHTA; CDR2 reads FQGNSA. The CDR3 has 13 residues. V was pared by 1 base and J by 6 bases, with 6 bases between. The CDR3 loop is CASSLVRAGELFF. The CDR3 coding sequence is TGTGCCAGCAGCTTAGTTCGAGCCGGGGAGCTGTTTTTT.

This clonotype was observed many times. The genes are TRBV13 and TRBJ2-7, with unresolved D. The CDR3 length is 13 residues. The germline CDR1 and CDR2 sequences are PRHDT and FYEKMQ (reference sequence). Deletions cut 3 bases from V and 4 bases from J, with 10 bases between. The CDR3 loop is CASSLSSNYEQYF. The CDR3 DNA sequence: TGTGCCAGCAGCTTGTCCTCGAATTACGAGCAGTACTTC.

This clonotype turned up a few times. The chain links TRBV29-1 to TRBJ2-2, with 8 bases fitting TRBD1. With V trimmed by 6 bases and J by 6 bases, 3 bases remained unmatched. The CDR3 sequence is 12 residues long. Germline assignment: CDR1 SQVTM and CDR2 ANQGSEA. The CDR3 nucleotides are TGCAGCGTAGACAGGGGTTCCGGGGAGCTGTTTTTT. It yields the protein CSVDRGSGELFF.

This clonotype occurred many times. The chain couples TRBV25-1 to TRBJ1-1, with D maybe TRBD1 (5 bases). The V and J ends lost 8 bases and 5 bases respectively, with 15 bases between them. Germline V gene lookup returns CDR1 MGHDK and CDR2 SYGVNS. The CDR3 has 13 residues. CDR3 nucleotides: TGTGCCAGCTCCGGGGGGGGATGGACTGAAGCTTTCTTT. This gives the protein CASSGGGWTEAFF. Based on the CDR3 plus reference TRBV25-1 and TRBJ1-1, the full variable domain is EADIYQTPRYLVIGTGKKITLECSQTMGHDKMYWYQQDPGMELHLIHYSYGVNSTEKGDLSSESTVSRIRTEHFPLTLESARPSHTSQYLCASSGGGWTEAFFGQGTRLTVV.

This clonotype was detected many times. J is TRBJ2-5 and V is TRBV4-1; D gene unclear. The germline CDR1 and CDR2 sequences are MGHRA and YSYEKL. This CDR3 spans 16 amino acids. V shed 2 bases and J shed 2 bases, with 15 bases lying between them. The CDR3 loop reads CASSQPGSRKQETQYF. The CDR3, as DNA: TGCGCCAGCAGCCAACCCGGGTCGAGAAAGCAAGAGACCCAGTACTTC.

This clonotype was counted many times. The chain has TRBV4-3 and TRBJ2-7, with a weak D call TRBD1 (5 bases). Germline lookup yields CDR1 LGHNA and CDR2 YSLEER. The CDR3 is 15 residues long. V was shortened by 0 bases and J by 2 bases, with 11 bases between the two germline ends. The CDR3 DNA is TGCGCCAGCAGCCAAGATCAGGGCAGGACCTACGAGCAGTACTTC. It encodes CASSQDQGRTYEQYF.